The sample holds many counts of the clone carrying this T cell receptor (beta chain). Antigen: not known. Only healthy Caucasians were included as donors. A universal primer site was added by template switching, and unique molecular identifiers were carried by the cDNA. One entry per CDR3 protein results from TCRdb running MiXCR on the 5' RACE reads. The data show over 200,000 distinct CDR3 sequences, with under 12% seen just once and roughly 10% held by the top ten. This record comes from a study of identical twins. General study results and limits: Analyses of zero insertions could, in part, be confounded by invariant MAIT and iNKT cells. Within cord blood, abundant beta clonotypes carried fewer insertions, but memory repertoires showed no such trend.

V gave up 6 bases and J gave up 3 bases; unmatched junction bases: 6. Germline V gives CDR1 MNHEY, CDR2 SVGAGI. The CDR3 runs to 15 residues. The TCR sequence derives from a man aged 50-59 years in good health. The chain combines TRBV6-5 with TRBJ2-2; 8 nucleotides align to TRBD1. The sequenced sample was memory T cells sorted from blood. The CDR3 DNA is TGTGCCAGCAGCTACGGACAGGGTGACACCGGGGAGCTGTTTTTT. Its protein is CASSYGQGDTGELFF.